This T cell receptor (beta chain) was identified during a study of blood T cell repertoires in COVID-19. Germline V CDR1 and CDR2: SGHRS, YFSETQ. The CDR3 has 16 amino acids. V shed 3 bases and J shed 3 bases, with 19 bases lying between them. Cohort assignment relied on participant-reported clinical history. Recovered participants had two consecutive negative NP/OP PCR tests, healthcare professional clearance, or symptom resolution. As originally analysed: Using reference gene primer amplification, nucleated cell counts were estimated. Sequencing was performed with immunoSEQ multiplex PCR; in TCRdb, only in-frame clones are kept and a portion is missing. V and J calls plus clone size are reproduced from that table; the DNA served to infer D and trimming. The top ten clones hold about 6.3% of a sample with roughly 200,000 clones, 85% to 90% of them seen once.

This receptor was identified in a man aged 40-49 years who had recovered from COVID-19. Sequencing was performed on PBMCs or T cells enriched from blood (not recorded which). The chain uses TRBV5-1 and TRBJ2-7; D is possibly TRBD1 (6 bases). The CDR3 sequence: CASSWGLEGALYEQYF. CDR3 nucleotides: TGCGCCAGCAGCTGGGGGCTCGAGGGAGCACTCTACGAGCAGTACTTC. The variable domain in full, with the rest retrieved from reference TRBV5-1 and TRBJ2-7, is KAGVTQTPRYLIKTRGQQVTLSCSPISGHRSVSWYQQTPGQGLQFLFEYFSETQRNKGNFPGRFSGRQFSNSRSEMNVSTLELGDSALYLCASSWGLEGALYEQYFGPGTRLTVT.